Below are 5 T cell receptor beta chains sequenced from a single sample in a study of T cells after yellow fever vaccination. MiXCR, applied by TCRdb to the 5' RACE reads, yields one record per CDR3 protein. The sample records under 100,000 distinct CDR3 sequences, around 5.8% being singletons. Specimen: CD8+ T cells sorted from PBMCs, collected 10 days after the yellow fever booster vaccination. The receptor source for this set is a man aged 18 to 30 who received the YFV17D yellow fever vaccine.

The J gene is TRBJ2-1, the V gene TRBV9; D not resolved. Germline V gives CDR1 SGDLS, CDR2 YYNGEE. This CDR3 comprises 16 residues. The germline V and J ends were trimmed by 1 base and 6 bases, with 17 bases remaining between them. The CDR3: CASSVSRYEGINEQFF. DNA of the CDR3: TGTGCCAGCAGCGTATCTAGGTACGAAGGAATCAATGAGCAGTTCTTC.

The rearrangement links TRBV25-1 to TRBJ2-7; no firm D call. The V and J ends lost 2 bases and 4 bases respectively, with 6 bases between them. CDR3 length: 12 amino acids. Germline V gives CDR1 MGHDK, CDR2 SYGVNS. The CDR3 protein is CASSEALYEQYF. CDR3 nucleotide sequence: TGTGCCAGCAGTGAAGCCTTATACGAGCAGTACTTC.

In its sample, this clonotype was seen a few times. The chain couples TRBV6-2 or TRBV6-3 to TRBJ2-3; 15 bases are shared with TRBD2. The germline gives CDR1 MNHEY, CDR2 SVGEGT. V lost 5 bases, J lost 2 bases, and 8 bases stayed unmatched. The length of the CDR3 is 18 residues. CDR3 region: CASSGSGLAGGNTDTQYF. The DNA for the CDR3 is TGTGCCAGCAGTGGATCGGGACTAGCGGGGGGAAACACAGATACGCAGTATTTT.

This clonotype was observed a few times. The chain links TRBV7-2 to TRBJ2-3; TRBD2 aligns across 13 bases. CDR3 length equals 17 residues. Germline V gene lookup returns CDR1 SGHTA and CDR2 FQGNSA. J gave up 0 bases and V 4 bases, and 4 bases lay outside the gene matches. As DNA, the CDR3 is TGTGCCAGCAGCTCAGGACTAGCGGGGGAAAGCACAGATACGCAGTATTTT. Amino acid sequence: CASSSGLAGESTDTQYF.

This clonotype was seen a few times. The DNA for the CDR3 is TGTGCCAGCAGCGCCGGCGGGACAGAACGATATGGCTACACCTTC. It encodes CASSAGGTERYGYTF. The chain links TRBV13 to TRBJ1-2; 7 nucleotides agree with TRBD1. The V segment lost 5 bases and the J segment 5 bases; nucleotides outside the gene matches: 11. In germline, CDR1 is PRHDT, CDR2 FYEKMQ (reference sequence). The CDR3 sequence is 15 residues long.